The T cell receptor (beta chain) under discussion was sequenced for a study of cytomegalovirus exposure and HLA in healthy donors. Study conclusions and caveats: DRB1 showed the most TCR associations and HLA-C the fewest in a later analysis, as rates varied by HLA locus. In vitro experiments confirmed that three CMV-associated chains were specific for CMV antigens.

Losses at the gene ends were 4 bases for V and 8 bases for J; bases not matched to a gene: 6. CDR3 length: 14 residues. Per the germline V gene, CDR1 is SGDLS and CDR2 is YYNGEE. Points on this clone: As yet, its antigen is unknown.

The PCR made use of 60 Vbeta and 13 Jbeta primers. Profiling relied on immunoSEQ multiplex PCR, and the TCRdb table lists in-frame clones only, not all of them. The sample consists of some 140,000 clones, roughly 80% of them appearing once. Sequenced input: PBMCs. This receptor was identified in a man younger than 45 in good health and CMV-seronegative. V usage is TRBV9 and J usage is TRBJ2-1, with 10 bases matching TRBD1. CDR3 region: CASSPWTGGDEQFF. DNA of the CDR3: TGTGCCAGCAGCCCCTGGACAGGGGGGGATGAGCAGTTCTTC.